This passage covers 27 T cell receptor beta chains from one sample sequenced in a study of blood T cells in healthy people across ages (dated by TCRdb to the mid-2010s). The library was built by means of 5' RACE. Instrument used: Illumina HiSeq 2500. A second roughly 6 to 11 cycle PCR used a sample-barcoded 5' primer and a J-beta primer mix. The public sequencing data were trimmed at Q25 with fastp and processed into clonotypes with MiXCR by TCRdb, which kept only in-frame beta chains. Under each unique CDR3 protein, matching rows form one entry showing the most common genes and DNA. For this sample there are some 790,000 distinct CDR3 sequences; around 30% appear just once. The ten largest make up around a sixth of the sample. Sequencing was carried out using blood. The source is an elderly woman in good health.

The gene calls are TRBV12-3 or TRBV12-4 and TRBJ2-5, with TRBD1 identical over 8 bases. The CDR3 contains 16 residues. The V and J ends lost 4 bases and 0 bases, in that order; junction bases with no gene match: 7. The CDR3 protein is CASSWAGGFYQETQYF. The CDR3 DNA reads TGTGCCAGCAGTTGGGCAGGGGGCTTCTACCAAGAGACCCAGTACTTC.

This clonotype has more than one count but fewer than ten. This chain uses TRBV7-8 with TRBJ2-7; D is possibly TRBD1 or TRBD2 (5 bases each). The germline V and J ends were trimmed by 6 bases and 9 bases, with 21 bases remaining between them. Germline CDR1 is SGHVS and CDR2 is FQNEAQ. The CDR3 consists of 14 residues. CDR3: CASSLAGTSSRQYF. The DNA of the CDR3 is TGTGCCAGCAGTCTTGCCGGGACCTCGTCACGGCAGTACTTC.

A word on this clonotype: The junction departs from germline at one end; a sequencing error may be responsible. The chain employs TRBV18 and TRBJ2-5; D tentatively reads TRBD1 or TRBD2 (6 bases each). The germline gives CDR1 KGHSH, CDR2 LQKENI. The CDR3 loop spans 13 amino acids. The CDR3 region is CANSPQGGETQYF. The CDR3 nucleotides are TGTGCCAACTCACCACAGGGAGGAGAGACCCAGTACTTC. Supplemented by reference TRBV18 and TRBJ2-5, the full variable domain reads NAGVMQNPRHLVRRRGQEARLRCSPMKGHSHVYWYRQLPEEGLKFMVYLQKENIIDESGMPKERFSAEFPKEGPSILRIQQVVRGDSAAYFCANSPQGGETQYFGPGTRLLVL.

The rearrangement uses TRBV12-3 or TRBV12-4 and TRBJ1-3; D is unresolved. This CDR3 comprises 14 residues. The germline V and J ends were trimmed by 3 bases and 0 bases, with 6 bases remaining between them. CDR3 DNA sequence: TGTGCCAGCAGTTTCTATGGCTCTGGAAACACCATATATTTT. Protein product: CASSFYGSGNTIYF.

This clonotype was seen at least ten times. The V call is TRBV7-2, the J call TRBJ2-1; no clear D gene. This CDR3 spans 13 amino acids. Germline CDR1 reads SGHTA; CDR2 reads FQGNSA. The V end lost 2 bases, the J end lost 4 bases, and 6 bases lay between the germline ends. The CDR3 DNA follows: TGTGCCAGCAGCTTAAGCGCTTACAATGAGCAGTTCTTC. Its translation is CASSLSAYNEQFF.

This chain uses TRBV15 with TRBJ1-2; no clear D gene. CDR1 LNHNV and CDR2 YYDKDF come from the germline V gene (reference sequence). V was trimmed by 4 bases and J by 4 bases, leaving 19 bases between them. The length of the CDR3 is 16 residues. The CDR3 DNA reads TGTGCCACCAGCACCCCCGGGCGGAGCATCGGCTATGGCTACACCTTC. Translated: CATSTPGRSIGYGYTF.

The chain combines TRBV6-5 with TRBJ1-6; a weak D match, TRBD1 (5 bases). CDR1 is MNHEY, CDR2 SVGAGI, per germline. Trimming shortened V by 2 bases and J by 6 bases, and 11 bases separated the two germline ends. The CDR3 extends over 15 amino acids. The CDR3 nucleotides read TGTGCCAGCAGTTACGACGGGACCCTTAATTCACCCCTCCACTTT. As protein: CASSYDGTLNSPLHF.

A note on this clonotype: The junction does not match germline at one end; this may be a read error. The chain combines TRBV7-6 with TRBJ1-4, with D perhaps matching TRBD1 (5 bases). Per germline, CDR1 SGHVS and CDR2 FNYEAQ. This CDR3 region has 15 residues. DNA for the CDR3: TGTGTCAGCAGCGGCAACTTAGGGACGGCTGAAAAACTGTTTTTT. Amino acids: CVSSGNLGTAEKLFF. Based on the CDR3 plus reference TRBV7-6 and TRBJ1-4, the full variable domain is GAGVSQSPRYKVTKRGQDVALRCDPISGHVSLYWYRQALGQGPEFLTYFNYEAQQDKSGLPNDRFSAERPEGSISTLTIQRTEQRDSAMYRCVSSGNLGTAEKLFFGSGTQLSVL.

This clonotype has just a few counts. The rearrangement joins TRBV18 to TRBJ1-1, with D tentatively TRBD1 (6 bases). This CDR3 spans 14 amino acids. V shed 3 bases and J shed 5 bases, with 13 bases lying between them. Germline V gene lookup returns CDR1 KGHSH and CDR2 LQKENI. The CDR3 DNA reads as TGTGCCAGCTCACCGGACTTGCAGGGGACTGAAGCTTTCTTT. Translation gives CASSPDLQGTEAFF.

In this sample, this clonotype turned up many times. This sequence joins TRBV19 and TRBJ2-5; D is unresolved. There are 13 residues in the CDR3. The V gene's germline CDR1 is LNHDA and CDR2 SQIVND (reference sequence). The V and J ends lost 3 bases and 3 bases respectively, with 8 bases between them. CDR3 coding DNA: TGTGCCAGTAGTATTGGGCTGAAAGAGACCCAGTACTTC. Protein sequence: CASSIGLKETQYF.

This clonotype appeared many times. This chain connects TRBV27 to TRBJ2-7, with a tentative D call TRBD1 (6 bases). The germline gives CDR1 MNHEY, CDR2 SMNVEV (reference sequence). The CDR3 consists of 12 residues. Deletions cut 6 bases from V and 6 bases from J, with 12 bases between. CDR3 sequence: CASRNRVGEQYF. DNA for the CDR3: TGTGCCAGCAGAAACAGGGTCGGCGAGCAGTACTTC.

This clonotype was seen ten or more times. The gene calls are TRBV6-2 or TRBV6-3 and TRBJ1-2; the match to TRBD1 covers 7 bases. CDR3 length: 14 residues. After removal of 5 bases from V and 2 bases from J, the junction contained 5 bases not matched to a gene. The germline CDR1 and CDR2 sequences are MNHEY and SVGEGT. The CDR3 is CASSRPGQNYGYTF. In DNA form, the CDR3 reads TGTGCCAGCAGTCGTCCGGGACAGAACTATGGCTACACCTTC.

As for this clonotype: With a much larger clone just one base away, this may be a read error. The chain combines TRBV6-1 with TRBJ2-7; D is ambiguous. Germline loops: CDR1 MNHNS, CDR2 SASEGT. V dropped 11 bases and J dropped 1 base, with 12 bases sitting between them. The CDR3 runs to 12 residues. The chain's CDR3 is CAVLDGSYEQYF. The DNA of the CDR3 is TGTGCCGTATTGGACGGGTCCTACGAGCAGTACTTC.

This chain links TRBV20-1 with TRBJ2-1, with 9 bases fitting TRBD1. Germline CDR1 reads DFQATT; CDR2 reads SNEGSKA (reference sequence). The ends lost 3 bases at V and 5 bases at J; junction bases unmatched: 5. This CDR3 spans 14 amino acids. The CDR3 region has the DNA TGCAGTGCTAGTTTACAGGGGGCGGACAATGAGCAGTTCTTC. Its translation is CSASLQGADNEQFF.

In its sample, this clonotype was seen a few times. The chain combines TRBV2 with TRBJ1-2; TRBD1 agrees at 8 bases. This CDR3 has 14 residues. The V gene end was trimmed by 7 bases and the J gene end by 5 bases; junction bases not matched to a gene: 9. From germline, CDR1 is SNHLY and CDR2 FYNNEI. The CDR3 region has the DNA TGTGCCAGCACCACGGACAGGGTAACTTATGGCTACACCTTC. The encoded protein is CASTTDRVTYGYTF.

The chain links TRBV7-9 to TRBJ2-2, with 7 bases lining up with TRBD1. CDR1 and CDR2 from the germline V gene are SEHNR and FQNEAQ (reference sequence). With V trimmed by 4 bases and J by 6 bases, 2 bases remained unmatched. The CDR3 is 13 amino acids. The CDR3 DNA sequence: TGTGCCAGCAGCTCGACAGGGCCCGGGGAGCTGTTTTTT. Residues: CASSSTGPGELFF.

A note on this clonotype: This could be a read error, since a much larger clone is one nucleotide away. The chain joins TRBV7-2 to TRBJ2-5, with 8 bases aligning to TRBD1. The germline gives CDR1 SGHTA, CDR2 FQGNSA. CDR3 length: 15 residues. With 1 base clipped from V and 11 bases from J, the junction kept 12 bases outside the gene matches. Written as DNA, the CDR3 is TGTGCCAGCAGCTTAGTGCCAGGGGGCAGGAATGAGCAGTACTTC. Protein sequence: CASSLVPGGRNEQYF.

This clonotype was counted a few times. The chain recombines TRBV7-6 with TRBJ1-5, with TRBD1 identical over 8 bases. The CDR3 consists of 14 residues. V was clipped by 5 bases and J by 6 bases; unmatched bases: 6. The germline V gene encodes CDR1 SGHVS and CDR2 FNYEAQ. The CDR3 DNA sequence: TGTGCCAGCAGCGCGATAGGACAGGGTCAGCCCCAGCATTTT. Translating it yields CASSAIGQGQPQHF.

This clonotype appeared a few times. CDR3 nucleotides: TGTGCCAGCAGTTCCCGACTTCTCTCCGGGGAGCTGTTTTTT. Translation: CASSSRLLSGELFF. The gene calls are TRBV12-3 or TRBV12-4 and TRBJ2-2; no reliable D call. CDR3 length: 14 amino acids. Between the trimmed V and J ends, which lost 4 bases and 6 bases, there was a span of 12 bases.

The rearrangement uses TRBV20-1 and TRBJ2-3; D is possibly TRBD1 (6 bases). Trimming removed 4 bases at V and 4 bases at J, with 15 bases between. The germline V gene encodes CDR1 DFQATT and CDR2 SNEGSKA (reference sequence). CDR3 length equals 14 residues. The CDR3 loop reads CSAKRQESADTQYF. The CDR3 DNA is TGCAGTGCTAAAAGACAGGAGAGCGCAGATACGCAGTATTTT.

The rearrangement joins TRBV9 to TRBJ2-7, with a possible D match to TRBD2 (7 bases). Germline values: CDR1 SGDLS, CDR2 YYNGEE. Trimming left V 3 bases short and J 4 bases short, with 20 bases between. The CDR3 covers 16 residues. In nucleotides, the CDR3 is TGTGCCAGCAGCGCCCCGGGGGGCCAAGGTATATACGAGCAGTACTTC. This sequence encodes CASSAPGGQGIYEQYF.

This chain uses TRBV7-6 with TRBJ2-3; D may be TRBD2 (6 bases). The ends were cut back, 0 bases at V and 2 bases at J, with 12 bases in the middle. Germline CDR1 is SGHVS and CDR2 is FNYEAQ. The CDR3 loop spans 16 amino acids. The CDR3 is CASSLASGGNTDTQYF. CDR3 bases: TGTGCCAGCAGCTTAGCGAGTGGGGGGAACACAGATACGCAGTATTTT.

Notes on this clonotype: This may stem from a read error, because a much larger clone lies one nucleotide away. The rearrangement uses TRBV27 and TRBJ2-3, with a weak D call TRBD2 (6 bases). This CDR3 is built from 15 residues. Per the germline V gene, CDR1 is MNHEY and CDR2 is SMNVEV (reference sequence). CDR3 loop: CVSSPGTSGADTQYF. In nucleotides, the CDR3 is TGTGTCAGCAGCCCAGGGACTTCCGGAGCAGATACGCAGTATTTT.

This clonotype has ten or more counts. V usage is TRBV7-2 and J usage is TRBJ1-4; 7 bases are a match to TRBD1. The CDR3 extends over 15 amino acids. V shed 3 bases and J 4 bases; nucleotides not matched to a gene: 5. Germline assignment: CDR1 SGHTA and CDR2 FQGNSA. The CDR3 is CASSLTGRGNEKLFF. DNA of the CDR3: TGTGCCAGCAGCTTGACAGGGAGGGGTAATGAAAAACTGTTTTTT.

This clonotype has only a few counts. The chain recombines TRBV12-3 or TRBV12-4 with TRBJ1-2; unclear D gene. CDR3 length: 12 residues. V was pared by 7 bases and J by 4 bases, with 10 bases between. The CDR3 loop reads CASKAGLYGYTF. In nucleotides, the CDR3 is TGTGCCAGCAAGGCAGGCCTCTATGGCTACACCTTC.

The rearrangement uses TRBV19 and TRBJ2-1; D might be TRBD1 (5 bases). This CDR3 contains 14 residues. Trimming removed 1 base at V and 3 bases at J, with 7 bases between. Germline CDR1 is LNHDA and CDR2 is SQIVND (reference sequence). CDR3 sequence (DNA): TGTGCCAGTAGTATAGGGGGCATCTACAATGAGCAGTTCTTC. The encoded protein is CASSIGGIYNEQFF. The variable domain in full, with the rest retrieved from reference TRBV19 and TRBJ2-1, is DGGITQSPKYLFRKEGQNVTLSCEQNLNHDAMYWYRQDPGQGLRLIYYSQIVNDFQKGDIAEGYSVSREKKESFPLTVTSAQKNPTAFYLCASSIGGIYNEQFFGPGTRLTVL.

The rearrangement joins TRBV20-1 to TRBJ2-2, with D possibly TRBD1 on 6 matching bases. Trimming removed 7 bases from V and 2 bases from J, with 14 bases in between. The CDR3 has 14 amino acids. Germline V gene data show CDR1 as DFQATT and CDR2 as SNEGSKA (reference sequence). The CDR3 DNA sequence: TGCAGTGTACCCGGGACACTTAACACCGGGGAGCTGTTTTTT. It yields the protein CSVPGTLNTGELFF.